The following is a T cell receptor (beta chain) sequence with its context. Its target is not known. Reverse transcription of extracted RNA yielded cDNA, which provided the sequencing template. Method: immunoSEQ multiplex PCR; TCRdb's copy keeps in-frame clones and lacks some. Found here are about 140,000 clones, roughly 53% of them singletons; the top ten hold around 6.6%. The CDR3 loop spans 14 amino acids. Germline V gene data show CDR1 as GTSNPN and CDR2 as SVGIG (reference sequence). V lost 0 bases to trimming and J lost 6 bases, with 14 bases between them. This sample stems from a study of CD8+ T cells in alopecia areata. Study conclusions and caveats: Clonality exceeded that of normal scalp in lesional scalp, most notably in alopecia totalis/universalis.

This clonotype was sampled from a human donor with alopecia areata. This chain uses TRBV30 with TRBJ1-2; D is unclear. The sample in question was CD4+ T cells sorted from blood, obtained at week 0. CDR3 region: CAWSVVRARNGYTF. The CDR3 DNA sequence: TGTGCCTGGAGTGTAGTGCGGGCCCGGAATGGCTACACCTTC.